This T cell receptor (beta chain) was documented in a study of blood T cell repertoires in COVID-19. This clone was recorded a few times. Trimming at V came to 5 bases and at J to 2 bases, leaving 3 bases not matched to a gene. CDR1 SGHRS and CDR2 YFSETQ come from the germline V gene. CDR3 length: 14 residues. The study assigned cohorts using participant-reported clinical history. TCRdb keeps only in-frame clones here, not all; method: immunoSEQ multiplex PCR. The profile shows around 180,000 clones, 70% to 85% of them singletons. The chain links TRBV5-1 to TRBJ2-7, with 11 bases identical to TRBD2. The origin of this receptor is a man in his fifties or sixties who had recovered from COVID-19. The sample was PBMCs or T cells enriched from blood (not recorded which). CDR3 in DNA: TGCGCCAGCAGTTATAGCGGGGGGGCCTACGAGCAGTACTTC. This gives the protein CASSYSGGAYEQYF.